The 20 T cell receptor beta chains below were found in one sample sequenced in a study of technical replicates of blood from a few donors. TCRdb's copy holds only in-frame clones and misses some; the assay was immunoSEQ multiplex PCR. The sample lists almost 70,000 clones; about 91% were seen once. The sequencing input was T cells isolated from PBMCs. All receptors derive from a human donor in good health.

V gene TRBV4-2 combines with J gene TRBJ1-2; TRBD1 aligns across 10 bases. The CDR3 runs 15 residues. The V gene end was trimmed by 3 bases and the J gene end by 5 bases; junction bases not matched to a gene: 6. Germline V lookup: CDR1 LGHNA, CDR2 YNFKEQ. The DNA of the CDR3 is TGTGCCAGCAGCCAGTTTCCGGGACAGGGGTATGGCTACACCTTC. Its protein product is CASSQFPGQGYGYTF.

The chain carries TRBV19 and TRBJ2-1; D ambiguous. Trimming removed 0 bases from V and 5 bases from J, with 5 bases in between. This CDR3 contains 13 residues. Germline V lookup: CDR1 LNHDA, CDR2 SQIVND (reference sequence). CDR3 loop: CASSIDLNNEQFF. CDR3 in DNA: TGTGCCAGTAGTATAGATTTAAACAATGAGCAGTTCTTC.

This clone was observed a handful of times. V gene TRBV19 combines with J gene TRBJ2-1; TRBD2 is a possible D gene (5 bases). This CDR3 is 13 amino acids long. Germline V gene sequence: CDR1 LNHDA, CDR2 SQIVND (reference sequence). V gave up 3 bases and J gave up 10 bases, with 13 bases separating them. The CDR3 nucleotides are TGTGCCAGTAGTATTCTGGGGAGATGGGAGCAGTTCTTC. Translated, it gives CASSILGRWEQFF. The full variable domain, with the rest looked up from reference TRBV19 and TRBJ2-1, is DGGITQSPKYLFRKEGQNVTLSCEQNLNHDAMYWYRQDPGQGLRLIYYSQIVNDFQKGDIAEGYSVSREKKESFPLTVTSAQKNPTAFYLCASSILGRWEQFFGPGTRLTVL.

V usage is TRBV11-3 and J usage is TRBJ2-7; unclear D gene. The CDR3 sequence is 16 residues long. V lost 0 bases and J 3 bases, leaving 15 bases between the germline ends. The V gene's germline CDR1 is SGHNT and CDR2 YENEEA. Here the CDR3 reads CASSLDGVTIHYEQYF. The CDR3 DNA sequence: TGTGCCAGCAGCTTAGACGGAGTCACGATACACTACGAGCAGTACTTC. The full variable domain, rest sourced from reference TRBV11-3 and TRBJ2-7, is EAGVVQSPRYKIIEKKQPVAFWCNPISGHNTLYWYLQNLGQGPELLIRYENEEAVDDSQLPKDRFSAERLKGVDSTLKIQPAELGDSAVYLCASSLDGVTIHYEQYFGPGTRLTVT.

V gene TRBV9 combines with J gene TRBJ2-7; 12 bases match TRBD2. CDR1 and CDR2 (germline): SGDLS, YYNGEE. V was clipped by 6 bases and J by 3 bases; unmatched bases: 4. This CDR3 is 14 amino acids long. CDR3 protein: CASTPSGGGYEQYF. The CDR3 region has the DNA TGTGCCAGCACCCCTAGCGGGGGGGGCTACGAGCAGTACTTC.

CDR3 coding DNA: TGTGCCAGCAGTTTACAGGGTAAATTAGGGGGCGACGCTTTCTTT. It codes for CASSLQGKLGGDAFF. The V and J genes are TRBV6-5 and TRBJ1-1; 7 bases align to TRBD1. V was pared by 4 bases and J by 11 bases, with 16 bases of the junction left unmatched. Germline lookup yields CDR1 MNHEY and CDR2 SVGAGI. The CDR3 contains 15 residues.

This chain connects TRBV5-6 to TRBJ2-7; 7 bases agree with TRBD2. In germline, CDR1 is SGHDT, CDR2 YYEEEE. Trimming at V came to 5 bases and at J to 6 bases, leaving 8 bases not matched to a gene. The CDR3 contains 13 residues. The CDR3 bases are TGTGCCAGCAGTCCTACTAGCGTACTCGAGCAGTACTTC. The encoded protein is CASSPTSVLEQYF.

The chain carries TRBV11-3 and TRBJ2-5, with 10 bases aligning to TRBD1. CDR3 size: 16 residues. CDR1 is SGHNT and CDR2 is YENEEA in the germline V gene. The V segment lost 8 bases and the J segment 4 bases; nucleotides outside the gene matches: 13. CDR3 bases: TGTGCCAGCGCCCTCCTGGGACAGGGGCCGCGAGAGACCCAGTACTTC. Protein: CASALLGQGPRETQYF. Combining the CDR3 with reference TRBV11-3 and TRBJ2-5 gives the whole variable domain EAGVVQSPRYKIIEKKQPVAFWCNPISGHNTLYWYLQNLGQGPELLIRYENEEAVDDSQLPKDRFSAERLKGVDSTLKIQPAELGDSAVYLCASALLGQGPRETQYFGPGTRLLVL.

The J gene is TRBJ1-4, the V gene TRBV27; maybe TRBD1 (6 bases). V lost 5 bases and J 4 bases, leaving 11 bases between the germline ends. Germline CDR1 and CDR2: MNHEY and SMNVEV (reference sequence). This CDR3 has 14 residues. CDR3 sequence (DNA): TGTGCCAGCAGTGCACAGGGAGTTAATGAAAAACTGTTTTTT. Translation gives CASSAQGVNEKLFF.

V usage is TRBV6-5 and J usage is TRBJ2-1, with 10 bases lining up with TRBD2. Trimming cost V 2 bases and J 8 bases; bases outside gene matches: 6. Germline values: CDR1 MNHEY, CDR2 SVGAGI. This CDR3 is built from 15 residues. Here the CDR3 DNA reads TGTGCCAGCAGTTACGGACTAGCGGCGGGTCATGAGCAGTTCTTC. It encodes CASSYGLAAGHEQFF.

This clone was picked up one time. The CDR3 protein is CASTSTGSGYTEAFF. The DNA for the CDR3 is TGCGCCAGCACCTCGACAGGGAGCGGGTACACTGAAGCTTTCTTT. V gene TRBV5-1 combines with J gene TRBJ1-1; 7 nucleotides line up with TRBD1. Germline V gives CDR1 SGHRS, CDR2 YFSETQ. With V trimmed by 6 bases and J by 3 bases, 11 bases remained unmatched. The CDR3 spans 15 residues. The full variable domain, with the rest looked up from reference TRBV5-1 and TRBJ1-1, is KAGVTQTPRYLIKTRGQQVTLSCSPISGHRSVSWYQQTPGQGLQFLFEYFSETQRNKGNFPGRFSGRQFSNSRSEMNVSTLELGDSALYLCASTSTGSGYTEAFFGQGTRLTVV.

This chain joins TRBV21-1 and TRBJ1-2; TRBD1 was called by the table and not checked on the DNA. TRBV21-1 is noted as a pseudogene. CDR3 length: 16 amino acids. The CDR3 DNA is TGTGCCAGCAGCACCTCGAGACAGGGGGCGGGCTATGGCTACACCTTC. Translating it yields CASSTSRQGAGYGYTF.

The CDR3 DNA sequence: TGTGCCAGCCCGCAGGACAAGGGAGGAGGTGGAAGAGAAGAGACCCAGTACTTC. Protein product: CASPQDKGGGGREETQYF. This chain connects TRBV6-4 to TRBJ2-5; the D gene is possibly TRBD2 (6 bases). The CDR3 is made up of 18 amino acids. V was cut by 8 bases and J by 3 bases, with 28 bases left in between. Germline-derived CDR1 and CDR2 are MRHNA and SNTAGT.

This rearrangement joins TRBV7-2 to TRBJ2-3, with 7 bases identical to TRBD1. Germline V gives CDR1 SGHTA, CDR2 FQGNSA. The CDR3 runs 14 residues. V gave up 3 bases and J gave up 3 bases; unmatched junction bases: 3. CDR3 sequence reads: CASSLDRRTDTQYF. CDR3 in DNA: TGTGCCAGCAGCTTGGACAGGCGGACAGATACGCAGTATTTT.

This chain links TRBV13 with TRBJ2-3; D is perhaps TRBD1 (7 bases). The CDR3 runs to 15 residues. CDR1 and CDR2 (germline): PRHDT, FYEKMQ (reference sequence). V shed 4 bases and J shed 2 bases, with 13 bases lying between them. The CDR3 protein is CASSSRDSITDTQYF. Written as DNA, the CDR3 is TGTGCCAGCAGCTCGCGGGACAGTATCACAGATACGCAGTATTTT.

The J gene is TRBJ2-5, the V gene TRBV4-1; D is possibly TRBD1 (5 bases). V gave up 5 bases and J gave up 3 bases, with 13 bases separating them. Germline V gives CDR1 MGHRA, CDR2 YSYEKL. The CDR3 has 14 residues. The CDR3 DNA is TGCGCCAGCAGCTCCCGGACACATAAAGAGACCCAGTACTTC. Translated: CASSSRTHKETQYF.

The rearrangement links TRBV27 to TRBJ2-7, with D possibly being TRBD1 (6 bases). The V and J ends lost 4 bases and 4 bases respectively, with 11 bases between them. Germline CDR1 reads MNHEY; CDR2 reads SMNVEV (reference sequence). The CDR3 has 13 amino acids. CDR3 sequence: CASSSGRGYEQYF. CDR3 bases: TGTGCCAGCAGTTCCGGCAGGGGTTACGAGCAGTACTTC.

This chain joins TRBV11-3 and TRBJ1-2; TRBD1 aligns across 8 bases. This CDR3 spans 14 amino acids. Germline V lookup: CDR1 SGHNT, CDR2 YENEEA. Trimming at V came to 5 bases and at J to 5 bases, leaving 7 bases not matched to a gene. In nucleotides, the CDR3 is TGTGCCAGCAGCGGACGACAGGGGAGATATGGCTACACCTTC. This gives the protein CASSGRQGRYGYTF.

The chain uses TRBV6-1 and TRBJ2-3; 7 bases line up with TRBD1. J lost 7 bases, V lost 5 bases, and 12 bases had no gene match. CDR3 length: 15 amino acids. Germline-derived CDR1 and CDR2 are MNHNS and SASEGT. The CDR3 DNA follows: TGTGCCAGCAGTCCAGACAGGGAAAATGAGAATACGCAGTATTTT. Translated: CASSPDRENENTQYF.

The rearrangement joins TRBV5-6 to TRBJ1-2, with D unclear. The length of the CDR3 is 13 residues. The germline V gene encodes CDR1 SGHDT and CDR2 YYEEEE. With 2 bases removed from V and 0 bases from J, the gap between germline ends came to 5 bases. CDR3 region: CASSFGANYGYTF. CDR3 nucleotides: TGTGCCAGCAGCTTCGGAGCTAACTATGGCTACACCTTC.